The 9 T cell receptor beta chains presented below share a single source sample, sequenced in a study of blood T cell repertoires in COVID-19. Clones were read by immunoSEQ multiplex PCR, and TCRdb kept only the in-frame ones, dropping some. The sample has fewer than 350,000 clones, 75% to 95% seen once. What was sequenced was peripheral blood. The source of these receptors is a woman aged 25 to 39 with COVID-19, enrolled during active disease.

The V and J genes are TRBV7-9 and TRBJ1-1; D not resolved. Between the trimmed V and J ends, which lost 3 bases and 0 bases, there was a span of 8 bases. The CDR3 is 14 residues long. CDR1 is SEHNR, CDR2 FQNEAQ, per germline (reference sequence). The chain's CDR3 is CASSLSQMNTEAFF. For the CDR3, the DNA is TGTGCCAGCAGCTTGTCTCAGATGAACACTGAAGCTTTCTTT.

CDR3 amino acids: CASSSGGTSGTDTQYF. The CDR3 nucleotides read TGTGCCAGCAGCTCCGGAGGGACTAGCGGCACAGATACGCAGTATTTT. This chain links TRBV5-4 with TRBJ2-3; 10 bases agree with TRBD2. The CDR3 contains 16 residues. The V and J ends lost 3 bases and 1 base, in that order; junction bases with no gene match: 5. Germline V lookup: CDR1 SGHNT, CDR2 YYREEE (reference sequence). The complete variable domain, with remaining parts taken from reference TRBV5-4 and TRBJ2-3, reads ETGVTQSPTHLIKTRGQQVTLRCSSQSGHNTVSWYQQALGQGPQFIFQYYREEENGRGNFPPRFSGLQFPNYSSELNVNALELDDSALYLCASSSGGTSGTDTQYFGPGTRLTVL.

This clone was detected a few times. The chain links TRBV6-1 to TRBJ1-3, with D maybe TRBD1 (6 bases). V gave up 2 bases and J gave up 4 bases, with 12 bases separating them. The CDR3 has 15 residues. Germline V CDR1 and CDR2: MNHNS, SASEGT. The CDR3: CASSEFGGGGNTIYF. CDR3 DNA sequence: TGTGCCAGCAGTGAATTTGGGGGCGGAGGAAACACCATATATTTT.

The V gene is TRBV4-1, the J gene TRBJ2-3, with TRBD2 matching over 9 bases. CDR1 and CDR2 from the germline V gene are MGHRA and YSYEKL. V was clipped by 4 bases and J by 3 bases; unmatched bases: 5. This CDR3 has 15 residues. The CDR3 here is CASSRLAGGTDTQYF. The CDR3 nucleotides read TGCGCCAGCAGCCGTTTGGCGGGAGGGACAGATACGCAGTATTTT.

The gene calls are TRBV7-9 and TRBJ2-7; 10 bases agree with TRBD2. Germline loops: CDR1 SEHNR, CDR2 FQNEAQ (reference sequence). The J segment lost 2 bases and the V segment lost 1 base, leaving 2 bases of the junction unmatched. CDR3 length equals 15 residues. The CDR3 region is CASSLGAGGAYEQYF. The CDR3 DNA reads as TGTGCCAGCAGCTTAGGAGCGGGAGGGGCCTACGAGCAGTACTTC. The entire variable domain, with the rest obtained from reference TRBV7-9 and TRBJ2-7, is as follows: DTGVSQNPRHKITKRGQNVTFRCDPISEHNRLYWYRQTLGQGPEFLTYFQNEAQLEKSRLLSDRFSAERPKGSFSTLEIQRTEQGDSAMYLCASSLGAGGAYEQYFGPGTRLTVT.

The gene calls are TRBV7-9 and TRBJ1-4; perhaps TRBD1 as D (5 bases). Germline lookup yields CDR1 SEHNR and CDR2 FQNEAQ (reference sequence). The CDR3 spans 13 residues. Trimming took off 9 bases at V and 4 bases at J, with 12 bases between the two ends. The CDR3 here is CASKEGSNEKLFF. The CDR3 bases are TGTGCCAGTAAGGAGGGGAGTAATGAAAAACTGTTTTTT.

The chain recombines TRBV5-1 with TRBJ2-3, with D maybe TRBD2 (7 bases). CDR1 and CDR2 (germline): SGHRS, YFSETQ. V shed 5 bases and J shed 4 bases, with 17 bases lying between them. This CDR3 contains 15 residues. The DNA of the CDR3 is TGCGCCAGCAGAACGGGGGGCAGGGTCGCAGATACGCAGTATTTT. Its protein is CASRTGGRVADTQYF. Combining the CDR3 with reference TRBV5-1 and TRBJ2-3 gives the whole variable domain KAGVTQTPRYLIKTRGQQVTLSCSPISGHRSVSWYQQTPGQGLQFLFEYFSETQRNKGNFPGRFSGRQFSNSRSEMNVSTLELGDSALYLCASRTGGRVADTQYFGPGTRLTVL.

The rearrangement links TRBV4-2 to TRBJ1-1, with a tentative D call TRBD1 (6 bases). V lost 3 bases to trimming and J lost 3 bases, with 14 bases between them. The CDR3 is 15 amino acids. Looked up from germline, CDR1 is LGHNA and CDR2 is YNFKEQ. CDR3 amino acids: CASSQGYRVYTEAFF. DNA for the CDR3: TGTGCCAGCAGCCAGGGCTACAGGGTGTACACTGAAGCTTTCTTT.

The chain combines TRBV19 with TRBJ2-3; D is unresolved. Germline CDR1 is LNHDA and CDR2 is SQIVND (reference sequence). The CDR3 contains 14 residues. Trimming removed 4 bases at V and 1 base at J, with 9 bases between. In DNA form, the CDR3 reads TGTGCCAGTAGTAGCGGAGAAGGCACAGATACGCAGTATTTT. Translated, it gives CASSSGEGTDTQYF.